The 18 T cell receptor beta chains presented below share a single source sample, sequenced in a study of T cell responses to AZD1222 COVID-19 vaccine. This table comes from immunoSEQ multiplex PCR, and its TCRdb copy is limited to in-frame clones, with some not included. Of more than 140,000 clones listed, around 89% are singletons. Specimen: peripheral blood, collected on day 0 of AZD1222 vaccination. The receptors originated from an adult in good health.

The chain links TRBV27 to TRBJ2-7; 13 nucleotides match TRBD2. V shed 7 bases and J 3 bases; nucleotides not matched to a gene: 3. The germline V gene encodes CDR1 MNHEY and CDR2 SMNVEV (reference sequence). The CDR3 is 14 amino acids. The CDR3 loop is CASTGTSGNYEQYF. Written as DNA, the CDR3 is TGTGCCAGCACGGGGACTAGCGGGAACTACGAGCAGTACTTC.

The genes are TRBV28 and TRBJ2-5; 10 positions agree with TRBD2. Germline assignment: CDR1 MDHEN and CDR2 SYDVKM. The CDR3 contains 14 residues. The V segment lost 5 bases and the J segment 5 bases; nucleotides outside the gene matches: 5. The CDR3 DNA follows: TGTGCCAGCAGTCCGGGACTAGCGAGGGAGACCCAGTACTTC. It is translated as CASSPGLARETQYF.

The CDR3 sequence: CSVAGGTGVEQYF. The CDR3 nucleotides read TGCAGCGTTGCTGGCGGGACAGGGGTCGAGCAGTACTTC. V is TRBV29-1 and J is TRBJ2-7; 10 nucleotides line up with TRBD1. V shed 4 bases and J 6 bases; nucleotides not matched to a gene: 6. The CDR3 has 13 amino acids. From germline, CDR1 is SQVTM and CDR2 ANQGSEA.

J is TRBJ2-1 and V is TRBV19, with D perhaps TRBD1 or TRBD2 (5 bases each). The CDR3 loop spans 17 amino acids. CDR1 and CDR2 from the germline V gene are LNHDA and SQIVND (reference sequence). V lost 4 bases to trimming and J lost 1 base, with 17 bases between them. CDR3 in amino acids: CASSSAGRRGSYNEQFF. The CDR3 DNA reads TGTGCCAGTAGTAGTGCGGGTAGAAGGGGATCCTACAATGAGCAGTTCTTC. Using reference TRBV19 and TRBJ2-1 for the parts outside the CDR3, the full variable domain is DGGITQSPKYLFRKEGQNVTLSCEQNLNHDAMYWYRQDPGQGLRLIYYSQIVNDFQKGDIAEGYSVSREKKESFPLTVTSAQKNPTAFYLCASSSAGRRGSYNEQFFGPGTRLTVL.

The gene calls are TRBV4-3 and TRBJ2-1, with D perhaps TRBD1 (6 bases). The V gene lost 0 bases and the J gene lost 2 bases, with 29 bases spanning the gap. The CDR3 totals 22 residues. Germline V CDR1 and CDR2: LGHNA, YSLEER. This chain's CDR3 is CASSQDQGSGGVGSQTYNEQFF. The CDR3 DNA reads as TGCGCCAGCAGCCAAGATCAGGGGTCTGGGGGTGTCGGCAGCCAGACCTACAATGAGCAGTTCTTC.

The V and J genes are TRBV15 and TRBJ1-1; D is undetermined. Germline V CDR1 and CDR2: LNHNV, YYDKDF (reference sequence). The V and J ends lost 0 bases and 4 bases respectively, with 6 bases between them. The CDR3 spans 13 residues. The CDR3 loop is CATSRDRSTEAFF. CDR3 in DNA: TGTGCCACCAGCAGAGATCGGTCCACTGAAGCTTTCTTT.

This clone occurred a few times. The rearrangement joins TRBV5-4 to TRBJ2-7; D possibly corresponds to TRBD2 (6 bases). CDR1 is SGHNT, CDR2 YYREEE, per germline (reference sequence). Between the trimmed V and J ends, which lost 0 bases and 9 bases, there was a span of 13 bases. This CDR3 region has 13 residues. As DNA, the CDR3 is TGTGCCAGCAGCTTGGGGACTAAAAGCGGGCAGTACTTC. Protein: CASSLGTKSGQYF.

The chain employs TRBV19 and TRBJ2-6; D may be TRBD1 (5 bases). V dropped 2 bases and J dropped 0 bases, with 14 bases sitting between them. The CDR3 spans 18 residues. CDR1 and CDR2 from the germline V gene are LNHDA and SQIVND (reference sequence). CDR3 in amino acids: CASSIWQGLSSGANVLTF. The CDR3 nucleotides read TGTGCCAGTAGTATATGGCAGGGCCTCAGCTCTGGGGCCAACGTCCTGACTTTC.

CDR3 sequence: CASSEMEVYQPQHF. The DNA for the CDR3 is TGTGCCAGCAGTGAAATGGAGGTGTATCAGCCCCAGCATTTT. The rearrangement joins TRBV2 to TRBJ1-5; D remains unclear. V lost 2 bases and J lost 5, with 10 bases in between. In germline, CDR1 is SNHLY, CDR2 FYNNEI. CDR3 length: 14 residues.

This chain uses TRBV30 with TRBJ2-7; D may be TRBD2 (6 bases). The germline V gene encodes CDR1 GTSNPN and CDR2 SVGIG (reference sequence). CDR3 length: 13 residues. Trimming pared 2 bases from V and 5 bases from J, leaving 13 bases between. Written as DNA, the CDR3 is TGTGCCTGGAGTTGGGGGGTTCTGGACGAGCAGTACTTC. Encoded protein: CAWSWGVLDEQYF.

The V call is TRBV6-5, the J call TRBJ1-2; possible D gene TRBD1, 5 bases. This CDR3 region has 13 residues. Germline CDR1 and CDR2: MNHEY and SVGAGI. V was shortened by 7 bases and J by 2 bases, with 11 bases between the two germline ends. The CDR3 spells CASTAGLNYGYTF. CDR3 coding DNA: TGTGCCAGCACCGCAGGGCTGAACTATGGCTACACCTTC.

Comments on this clone: In the same sample, other DNA sequences code for this CDR3. The chain employs TRBV5-4 and TRBJ2-2; a possible D gene is TRBD2 (6 bases). Germline CDR1 reads SGHNT; CDR2 reads YYREEE (reference sequence). CDR3 length: 16 residues. V dropped 0 bases and J dropped 3 bases, with 12 bases sitting between them. This CDR3 is CASSLGSGSYTGELFF. The CDR3 DNA is TGTGCCAGCAGCTTGGGTAGCGGCAGTTACACCGGGGAGCTGTTTTTT.

The rearrangement joins TRBV28 to TRBJ1-6; 7 bases agree with TRBD1. The CDR3 length is 15 residues. Trimming took 5 bases from V and 9 from J; bases not matched to a gene: 10. Germline CDR1 is MDHEN and CDR2 is SYDVKM. The DNA for the CDR3 is TGTGCCAGCAGTGGGGACAGACGAGTGGGTTCACCCCTCCACTTT. As protein: CASSGDRRVGSPLHF. The entire variable domain, with the rest obtained from reference TRBV28 and TRBJ1-6, is as follows: DVKVTQSSRYLVKRTGEKVFLECVQDMDHENMFWYRQDPGLGLRLIYFSYDVKMKEKGDIPEGYSVSREKKERFSLILESASTNQTSMYLCASSGDRRVGSPLHFGNGTRLTVT.

This chain connects TRBV28 to TRBJ2-7; perhaps TRBD1 as D (6 bases). CDR1 is MDHEN and CDR2 is SYDVKM in the germline V gene. V gave up 2 bases and J gave up 5 bases, with 16 bases separating them. This CDR3 comprises 15 residues. The CDR3 protein is CASSLTPRGGHEQYF. CDR3 sequence (DNA): TGTGCCAGCAGTTTAACCCCCAGGGGCGGGCACGAGCAGTACTTC.

This clone was seen only once. This rearrangement joins TRBV5-1 to TRBJ2-7; D possibly corresponds to TRBD2 (5 bases). Trimming pared 4 bases from V and 3 bases from J, leaving 11 bases between. Germline V gives CDR1 SGHRS, CDR2 YFSETQ. This CDR3 is built from 13 residues. The CDR3 loop is CASSADLHYEQYF. The CDR3 DNA is TGCGCCAGCAGCGCGGACTTGCACTACGAGCAGTACTTC. Full variable domain (outside the CDR3, taken from reference TRBV5-1 and TRBJ2-7): KAGVTQTPRYLIKTRGQQVTLSCSPISGHRSVSWYQQTPGQGLQFLFEYFSETQRNKGNFPGRFSGRQFSNSRSEMNVSTLELGDSALYLCASSADLHYEQYFGPGTRLTVT.

The chain links TRBV7-2 to TRBJ2-7, with D unclear. The CDR3 sequence is 13 residues long. V dropped 1 base and J dropped 3 bases, with 7 bases sitting between them. The V gene's germline CDR1 is SGHTA and CDR2 FQGNSA. The CDR3 coding sequence is TGTGCCAGCAGCTTAGTTGGCGGCTACGAGCAGTACTTC. As protein: CASSLVGGYEQYF.

The chain joins TRBV29-1 to TRBJ2-1; 7 bases fit TRBD2. Germline V gene sequence: CDR1 SQVTM, CDR2 ANQGSEA. This CDR3 is built from 13 residues. The V segment lost 3 bases and the J segment 10 bases; nucleotides outside the gene matches: 9. CDR3 nucleotide sequence: TGCAGCGTTGAGGGGAAAGGGAGGGGAGAGCAGTTCTTC. It yields the protein CSVEGKGRGEQFF.

V usage is TRBV4-3 and J usage is TRBJ1-1, with unresolved D. V was trimmed by 0 bases and J by 10 bases, leaving 15 bases between them. From germline, CDR1 is LGHNA and CDR2 YSLEER. The CDR3 has 14 amino acids. The CDR3 sequence is CASSQDSRVSRAFF. As DNA, the CDR3 is TGCGCCAGCAGCCAAGATTCGAGGGTCTCTCGAGCTTTCTTT.